This TCR beta chain was recorded in a study of T-cell reconstitution after alpha-beta-depleted transplantation in children. Trimming left V 6 bases short and J 4 bases short, with 14 bases between. Per germline, CDR1 DFQATT and CDR2 SNEGSKA (reference sequence). This CDR3 region has 13 residues. Preparation of the TCRbeta library used unique molecular identifiers. TCRdb re-derived calls from the PCR reads in MiXCR, one entry per CDR3 protein. There are about a million distinct CDR3 sequences in the sample; roughly 31% occur only once, and roughly 27% lies in the top ten. This clonotype was detected only a few times.

This specimen was PBMCs, mostly from graft donor cells, taken 360 days after TCRalphabeta/CD19-depleted stem cell transplant. The chain has TRBV20-1 and TRBJ2-3, with D possibly being TRBD1 (5 bases). The TCR originated in a boy in the first two years of life who had a stem cell transplant for SCID, so the T cells may come from the graft donor. The CDR3 DNA sequence: TGCAGTGCCCCGCGGCAGGGTCCAGATACGCAGTATTTT. The encoded protein is CSAPRQGPDTQYF.